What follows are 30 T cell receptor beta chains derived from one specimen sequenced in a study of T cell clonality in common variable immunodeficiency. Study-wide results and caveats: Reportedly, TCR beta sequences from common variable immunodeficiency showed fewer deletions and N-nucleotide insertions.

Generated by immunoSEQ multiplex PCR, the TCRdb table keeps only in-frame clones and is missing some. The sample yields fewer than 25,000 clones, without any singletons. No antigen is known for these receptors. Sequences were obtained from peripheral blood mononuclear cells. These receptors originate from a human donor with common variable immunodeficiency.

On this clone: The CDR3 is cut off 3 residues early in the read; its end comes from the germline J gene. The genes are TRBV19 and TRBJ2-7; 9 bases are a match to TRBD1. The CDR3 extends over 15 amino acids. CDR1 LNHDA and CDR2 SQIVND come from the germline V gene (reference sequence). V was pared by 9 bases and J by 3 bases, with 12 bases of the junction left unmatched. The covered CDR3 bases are TGTGCCAGCCGTGGAGGCACAGGGGGCGGCTACGAG. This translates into CASRGGTGGGYE. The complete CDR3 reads CASRGGTGGGYEQYF. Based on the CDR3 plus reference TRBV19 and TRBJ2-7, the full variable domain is DGGITQSPKYLFRKEGQNVTLSCEQNLNHDAMYWYRQDPGQGLRLIYYSQIVNDFQKGDIAEGYSVSREKKESFPLTVTSAQKNPTAFYLCASRGGTGGGYEQYFGPGTRLTVT.

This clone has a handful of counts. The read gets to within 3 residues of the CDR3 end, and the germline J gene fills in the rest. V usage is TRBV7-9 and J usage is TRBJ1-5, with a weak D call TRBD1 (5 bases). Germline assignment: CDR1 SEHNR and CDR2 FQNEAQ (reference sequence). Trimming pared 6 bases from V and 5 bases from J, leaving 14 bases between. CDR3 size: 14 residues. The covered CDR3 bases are TGTGCCAGCAGTCTCCAGGGCGAATATCAGCCC. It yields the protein CASSLQGEYQP. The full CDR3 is CASSLQGEYQPQHF. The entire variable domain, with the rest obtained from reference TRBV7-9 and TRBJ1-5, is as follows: DTGVSQNPRHKITKRGQNVTFRCDPISEHNRLYWYRQTLGQGPEFLTYFQNEAQLEKSRLLSDRFSAERPKGSFSTLEIQRTEQGDSAMYLCASSLQGEYQPQHFGDGTRLSIL.

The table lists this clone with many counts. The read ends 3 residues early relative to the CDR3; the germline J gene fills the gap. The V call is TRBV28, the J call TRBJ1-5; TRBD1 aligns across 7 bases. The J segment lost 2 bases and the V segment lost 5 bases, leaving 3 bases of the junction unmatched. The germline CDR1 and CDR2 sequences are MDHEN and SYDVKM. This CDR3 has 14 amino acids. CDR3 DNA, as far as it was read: TGTGCCAGCAGTGTTGGACAGGGCAATCAGCCC. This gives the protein CASSVGQGNQP. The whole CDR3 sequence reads CASSVGQGNQPQHF.

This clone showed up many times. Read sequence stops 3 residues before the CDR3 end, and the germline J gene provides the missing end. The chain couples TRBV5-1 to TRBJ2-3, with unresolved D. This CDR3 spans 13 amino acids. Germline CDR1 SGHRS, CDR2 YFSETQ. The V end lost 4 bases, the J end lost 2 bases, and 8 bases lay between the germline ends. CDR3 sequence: CASSTSDTDTQYF. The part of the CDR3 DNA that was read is TGCGCCAGCAGCACCTCAGACACAGATACG.

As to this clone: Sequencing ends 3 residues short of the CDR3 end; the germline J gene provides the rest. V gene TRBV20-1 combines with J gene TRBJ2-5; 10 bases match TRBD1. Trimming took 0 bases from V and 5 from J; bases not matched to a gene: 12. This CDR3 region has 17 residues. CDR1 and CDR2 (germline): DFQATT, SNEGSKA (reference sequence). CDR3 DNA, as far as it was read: TGCAGTGCTAGAGAGGGGACAGGGGCCCGGGGACAGGAGACC. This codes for CSAREGTGARGQET. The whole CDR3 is CSAREGTGARGQETQYF.

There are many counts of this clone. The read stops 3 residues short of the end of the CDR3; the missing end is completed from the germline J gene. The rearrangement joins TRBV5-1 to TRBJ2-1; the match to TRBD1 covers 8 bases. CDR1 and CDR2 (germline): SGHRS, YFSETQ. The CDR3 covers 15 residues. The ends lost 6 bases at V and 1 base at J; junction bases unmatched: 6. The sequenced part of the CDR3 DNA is TGCGCCAGCACCCCCCAGGGGGCTTCCTACAATGAG. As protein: CASTPQGASYNE. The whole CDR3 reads CASTPQGASYNEQFF.

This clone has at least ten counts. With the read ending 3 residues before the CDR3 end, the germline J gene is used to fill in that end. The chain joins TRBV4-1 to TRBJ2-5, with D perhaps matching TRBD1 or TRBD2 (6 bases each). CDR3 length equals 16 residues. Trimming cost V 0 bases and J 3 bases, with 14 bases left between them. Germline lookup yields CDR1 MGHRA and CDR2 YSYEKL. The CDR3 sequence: CASSQDGGGPEETQYF. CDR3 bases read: TGCGCCAGCAGCCAAGATGGAGGGGGACCCGAAGAGACC.

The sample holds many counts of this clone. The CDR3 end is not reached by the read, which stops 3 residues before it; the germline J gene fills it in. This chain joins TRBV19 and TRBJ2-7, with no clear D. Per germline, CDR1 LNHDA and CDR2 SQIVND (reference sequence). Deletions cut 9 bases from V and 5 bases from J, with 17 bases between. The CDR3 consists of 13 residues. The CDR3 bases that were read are TGTGCCAGCCGGGTCTCCGGGTCTCACGAG. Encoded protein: CASRVSGSHE. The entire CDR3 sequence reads CASRVSGSHEQYF.

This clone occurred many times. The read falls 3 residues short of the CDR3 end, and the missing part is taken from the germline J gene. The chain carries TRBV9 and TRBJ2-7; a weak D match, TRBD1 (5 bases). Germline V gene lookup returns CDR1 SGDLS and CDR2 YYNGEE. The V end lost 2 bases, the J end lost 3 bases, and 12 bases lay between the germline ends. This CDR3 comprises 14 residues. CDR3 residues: CASSVQGAFYEQYF. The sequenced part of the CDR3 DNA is TGTGCCAGCAGCGTTCAAGGGGCGTTCTACGAG.

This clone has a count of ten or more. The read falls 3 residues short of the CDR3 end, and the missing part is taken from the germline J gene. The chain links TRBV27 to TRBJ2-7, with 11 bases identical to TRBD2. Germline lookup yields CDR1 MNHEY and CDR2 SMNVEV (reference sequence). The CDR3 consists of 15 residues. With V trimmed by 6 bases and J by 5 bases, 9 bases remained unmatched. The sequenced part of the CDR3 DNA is TGTGCCAGCAGCCGACCGGGACTAGCGGAAAACGAG. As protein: CASSRPGLAENE. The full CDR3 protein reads CASSRPGLAENEQYF.

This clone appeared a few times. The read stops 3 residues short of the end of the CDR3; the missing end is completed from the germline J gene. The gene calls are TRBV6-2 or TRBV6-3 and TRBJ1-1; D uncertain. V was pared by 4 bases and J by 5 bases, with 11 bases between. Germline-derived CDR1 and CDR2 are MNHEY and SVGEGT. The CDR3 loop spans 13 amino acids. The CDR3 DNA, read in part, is TGTGCCAGCAGTTCCCAATCGGGGACTGAA. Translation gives CASSSQSGTE. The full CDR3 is CASSSQSGTEAFF.

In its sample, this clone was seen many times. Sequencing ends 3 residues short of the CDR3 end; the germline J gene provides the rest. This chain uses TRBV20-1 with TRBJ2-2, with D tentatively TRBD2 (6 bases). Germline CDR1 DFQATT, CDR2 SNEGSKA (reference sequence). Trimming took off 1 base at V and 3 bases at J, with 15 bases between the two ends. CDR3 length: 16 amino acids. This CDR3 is CSARVLSLADTGELFF. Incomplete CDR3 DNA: TGCAGTGCTAGAGTCTTGTCACTAGCAGACACCGGGGAG.

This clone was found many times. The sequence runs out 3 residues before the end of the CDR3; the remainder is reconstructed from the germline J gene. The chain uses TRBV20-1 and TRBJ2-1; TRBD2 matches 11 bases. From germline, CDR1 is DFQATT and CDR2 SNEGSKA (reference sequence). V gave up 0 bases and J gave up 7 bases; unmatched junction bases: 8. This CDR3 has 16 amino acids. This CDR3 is CSARDWRTSGYNEQFF. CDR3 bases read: TGCAGTGCTAGAGATTGGCGGACTAGCGGGTATAATGAG.

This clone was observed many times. The CDR3: CASSMGYRATGNTIYF. The sequenced CDR3 bases are TGTGCCAGTAGTATGGGGTACAGGGCGACTGGAAACACC. The chain is built from TRBV19 and TRBJ1-3, with D perhaps TRBD1 (6 bases). The read terminates 3 residues before the CDR3 end, so the remaining end is supplied by the germline J gene. Trimming took off 3 bases at V and 2 bases at J, with 14 bases between the two ends. Germline V gene sequence: CDR1 LNHDA, CDR2 SQIVND (reference sequence). The CDR3 runs to 16 residues.

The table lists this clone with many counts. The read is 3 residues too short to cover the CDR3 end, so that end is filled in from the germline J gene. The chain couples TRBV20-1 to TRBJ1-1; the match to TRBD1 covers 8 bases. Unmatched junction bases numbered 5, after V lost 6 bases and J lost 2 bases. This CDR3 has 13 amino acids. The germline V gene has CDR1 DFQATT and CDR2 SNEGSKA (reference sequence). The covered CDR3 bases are TGCAGTGCCAGGACAGGGAGCAACACTGAA. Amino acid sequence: CSARTGSNTE. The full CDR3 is CSARTGSNTEAFF.

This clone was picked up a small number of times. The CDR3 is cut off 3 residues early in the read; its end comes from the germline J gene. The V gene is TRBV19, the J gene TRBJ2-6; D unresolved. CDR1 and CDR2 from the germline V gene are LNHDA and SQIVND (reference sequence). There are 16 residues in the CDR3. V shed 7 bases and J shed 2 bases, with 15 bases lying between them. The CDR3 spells CASISPQGAGANVLTF. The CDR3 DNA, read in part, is TGTGCCAGTATCTCTCCCCAAGGTGCTGGGGCCAACGTC.

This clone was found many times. CDR3 amino acids: CSAPPFPPSGSGANVLTF. Incomplete CDR3 DNA: TGCAGTGCTCCTCCTTTTCCTCCAAGCGGCTCTGGGGCCAACGTC. The chain employs TRBV20-1 and TRBJ2-6; TRBD2 might be the D (5 bases). The read halts 3 residues ahead of the CDR3 end, with the missing end drawn from the germline J gene. CDR3 length: 18 amino acids. With 5 bases removed from V and 0 bases from J, the gap between germline ends came to 20 bases. Germline loops: CDR1 DFQATT, CDR2 SNEGSKA (reference sequence).

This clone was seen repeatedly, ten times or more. CDR3 DNA, as far as it was read: TGTGCCAGCAGCGTCCAGAGCGGTTACAATGAG. Translating it yields CASSVQSGYNE. The CDR3, in full, reads CASSVQSGYNEQFF. This chain links TRBV7-9 with TRBJ2-1, with a tentative D call TRBD2 (5 bases). The read is 3 residues too short to cover the CDR3 end, so that end is filled in from the germline J gene. The CDR3 loop spans 14 amino acids. CDR1 and CDR2 (germline): SEHNR, FQNEAQ (reference sequence). The V end lost 5 bases, the J end lost 4 bases, and 12 bases lay between the germline ends.

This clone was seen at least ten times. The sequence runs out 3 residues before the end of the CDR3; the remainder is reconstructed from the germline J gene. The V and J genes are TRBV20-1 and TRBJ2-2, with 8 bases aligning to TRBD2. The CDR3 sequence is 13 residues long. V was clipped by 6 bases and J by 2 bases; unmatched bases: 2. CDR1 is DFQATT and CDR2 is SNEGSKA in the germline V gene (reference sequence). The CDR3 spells CSARTSNTGELFF. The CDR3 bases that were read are TGCAGTGCCCGGACTAGCAACACCGGGGAG.

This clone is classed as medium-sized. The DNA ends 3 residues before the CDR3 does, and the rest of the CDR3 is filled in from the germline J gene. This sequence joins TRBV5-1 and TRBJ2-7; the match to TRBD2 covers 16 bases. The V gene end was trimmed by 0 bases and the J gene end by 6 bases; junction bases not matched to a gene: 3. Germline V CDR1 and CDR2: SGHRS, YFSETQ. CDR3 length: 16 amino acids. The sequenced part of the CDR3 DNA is TGCGCCAGCAGCTTGGCCGGGACTAGCGGGAGGGCCGAG. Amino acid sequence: CASSLAGTSGRAE. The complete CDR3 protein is CASSLAGTSGRAEQYF.

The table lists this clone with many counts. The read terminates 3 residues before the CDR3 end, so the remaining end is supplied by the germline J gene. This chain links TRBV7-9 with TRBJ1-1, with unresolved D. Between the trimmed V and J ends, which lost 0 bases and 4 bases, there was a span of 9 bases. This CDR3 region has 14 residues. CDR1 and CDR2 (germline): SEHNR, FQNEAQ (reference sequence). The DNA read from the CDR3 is TGTGCCAGCAGCTTAGCGCTAGTAGGCACTGAA. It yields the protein CASSLALVGTE. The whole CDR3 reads CASSLALVGTEAFF.

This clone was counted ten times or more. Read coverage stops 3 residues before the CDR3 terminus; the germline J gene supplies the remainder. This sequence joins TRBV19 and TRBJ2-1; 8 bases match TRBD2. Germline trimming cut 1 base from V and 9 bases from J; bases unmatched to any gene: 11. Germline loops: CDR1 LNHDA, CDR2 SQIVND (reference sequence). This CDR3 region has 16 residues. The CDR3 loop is CASSIGTAGGLPEQFF. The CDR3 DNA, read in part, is TGTGCCAGTAGTATAGGAACGGCGGGAGGCCTACCTGAG.

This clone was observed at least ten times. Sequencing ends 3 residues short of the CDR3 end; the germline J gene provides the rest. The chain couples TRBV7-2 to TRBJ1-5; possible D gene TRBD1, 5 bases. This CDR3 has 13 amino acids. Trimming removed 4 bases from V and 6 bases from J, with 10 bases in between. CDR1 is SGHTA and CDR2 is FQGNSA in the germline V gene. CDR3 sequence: CASSYRTAQPQHF. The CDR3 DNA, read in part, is TGTGCCAGCAGCTACAGGACCGCTCAGCCC.

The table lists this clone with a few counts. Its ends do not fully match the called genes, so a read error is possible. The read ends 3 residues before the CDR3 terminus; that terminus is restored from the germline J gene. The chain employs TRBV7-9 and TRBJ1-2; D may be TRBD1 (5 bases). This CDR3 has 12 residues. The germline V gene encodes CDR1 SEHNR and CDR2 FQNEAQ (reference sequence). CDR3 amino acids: CSSSFDRSGYTF. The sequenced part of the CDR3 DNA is TGTTCCAGCAGCTTCGACAGATCTGGC.

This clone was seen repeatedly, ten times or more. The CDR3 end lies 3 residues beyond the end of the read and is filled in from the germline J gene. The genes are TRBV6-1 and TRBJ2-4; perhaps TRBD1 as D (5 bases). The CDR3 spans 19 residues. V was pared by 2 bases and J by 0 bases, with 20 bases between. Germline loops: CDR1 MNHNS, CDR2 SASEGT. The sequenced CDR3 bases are TGTGCCAGCAGTGAATATTCGGGTGGGGCAGGCCTAGCCAAAAACATT. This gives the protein CASSEYSGGAGLAKNI. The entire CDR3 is CASSEYSGGAGLAKNIQYF.

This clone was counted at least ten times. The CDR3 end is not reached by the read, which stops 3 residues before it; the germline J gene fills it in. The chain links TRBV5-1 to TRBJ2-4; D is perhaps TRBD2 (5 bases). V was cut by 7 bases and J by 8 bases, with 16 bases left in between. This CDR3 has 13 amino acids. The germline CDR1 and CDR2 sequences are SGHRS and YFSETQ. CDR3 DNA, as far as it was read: TGCGCCAGCCGCCTAGGAACCGGGGACATT. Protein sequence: CASRLGTGDI. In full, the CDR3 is CASRLGTGDIQYF.

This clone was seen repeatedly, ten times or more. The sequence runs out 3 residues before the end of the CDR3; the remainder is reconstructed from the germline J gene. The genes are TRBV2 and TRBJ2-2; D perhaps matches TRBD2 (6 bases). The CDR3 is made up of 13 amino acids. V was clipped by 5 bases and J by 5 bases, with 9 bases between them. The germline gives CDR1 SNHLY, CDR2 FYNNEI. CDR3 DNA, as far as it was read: TGTGCCAGCAGTATCGGACTAACCGGGGAG. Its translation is CASSIGLTGE. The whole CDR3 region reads CASSIGLTGELFF.

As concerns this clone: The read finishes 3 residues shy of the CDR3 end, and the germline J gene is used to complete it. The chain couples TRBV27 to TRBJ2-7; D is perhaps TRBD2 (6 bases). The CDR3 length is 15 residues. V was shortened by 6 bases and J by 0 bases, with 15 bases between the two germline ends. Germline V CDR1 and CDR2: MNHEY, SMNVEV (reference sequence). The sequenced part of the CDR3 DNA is TGTGCCAGCAGAGTCACCGGGGGACGCTCCTACGAG. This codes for CASRVTGGRSYE. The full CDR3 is CASRVTGGRSYEQYF.

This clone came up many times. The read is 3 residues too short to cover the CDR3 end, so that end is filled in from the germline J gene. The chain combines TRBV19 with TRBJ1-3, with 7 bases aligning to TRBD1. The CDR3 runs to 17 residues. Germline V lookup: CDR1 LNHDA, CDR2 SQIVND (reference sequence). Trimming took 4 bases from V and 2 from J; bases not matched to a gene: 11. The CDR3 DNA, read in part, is TGTGCCAGTAGTAATCCACAACTGACAGGGACTGGAAACACC. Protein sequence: CASSNPQLTGTGNT. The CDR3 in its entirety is CASSNPQLTGTGNTIYF. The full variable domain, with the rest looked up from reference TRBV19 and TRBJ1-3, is DGGITQSPKYLFRKEGQNVTLSCEQNLNHDAMYWYRQDPGQGLRLIYYSQIVNDFQKGDIAEGYSVSREKKESFPLTVTSAQKNPTAFYLCASSNPQLTGTGNTIYFGEGSWLTVV.

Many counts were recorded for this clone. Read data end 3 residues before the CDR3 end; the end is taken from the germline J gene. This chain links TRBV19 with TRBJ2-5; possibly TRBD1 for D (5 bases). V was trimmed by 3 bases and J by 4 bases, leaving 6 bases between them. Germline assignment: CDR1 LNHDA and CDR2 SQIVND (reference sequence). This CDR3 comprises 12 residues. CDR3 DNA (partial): TGTGCCAGTAGTATTGACAGAGAGACC. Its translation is CASSIDRET. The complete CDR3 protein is CASSIDRETQYF. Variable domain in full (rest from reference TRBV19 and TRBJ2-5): DGGITQSPKYLFRKEGQNVTLSCEQNLNHDAMYWYRQDPGQGLRLIYYSQIVNDFQKGDIAEGYSVSREKKESFPLTVTSAQKNPTAFYLCASSIDRETQYFGPGTRLLVL.